The entry below describes one T cell receptor (beta chain). Its antigen is not known. Time point here: newly diagnosed GD, antithyroid drugs for less than 3 months. Extracted PBMC RNA gave rise to the TCR library. Patients came from an endocrinology department in Xi'an, China. This record belongs to a study of regulatory T cells in long-lasting Graves disease. Whole-study context: Graves' patients (newly diagnosed) had been on antithyroid drugs under 3 months.

General study points: The analysis examined peripheral blood only and excluded thyroid tissue.

With V trimmed by 4 bases and J by 9 bases, 16 bases remained unmatched. The CDR3 is made up of 16 amino acids. Per germline, CDR1 MNHGY and CDR2 SVAAGI. The authors built TCR beta libraries using iRepertoire HTBI primers and Arm-PCR of CDR3 regions. Original data processing: The study identified under 80 TRBV and 14 to 15 TRBJ segments across samples. TCRdb recomputed calls from the multiplex PCR reads with MiXCR, one row per CDR3 protein. TCRdb assigned the V and J calls; the authors' analysis was not used. The data hold more than 300,000 distinct CDR3 sequences, with roughly 15% observed a single time.

The chain couples TRBV6-9 to TRBJ2-5, with TRBD2 matching over 8 bases. The TCR was taken from a female donor with Graves disease. Source: peripheral blood mononuclear cells (PBMCs), taken at new diagnosis, from a patient treated with antithyroid drugs. DNA of the CDR3: TGTGCCAGCAGTTTGCTAGCGGGTGTCTCGGAGGGGGCCCAGTACTTC. It codes for CASSLLAGVSEGAQYF.